This is a list of T cell receptor beta chains from one sample in a study of cytomegalovirus exposure and HLA in healthy donors. The protocol was immunoSEQ multiplex PCR, while the TCRdb copy is restricted to in-frame clones and leaves out a portion. Of under 140,000 clones in the sample, approximately 90% were seen once. Sequenced input: PBMCs. Receptor source: a woman aged 25 to 45 in good health and CMV-seropositive. Each CDR3 is given with its conserved first and last residue. D genes are given only for firm matches. Where a row states a size, it is once, few, many or the class of an expanded clone; other rows omit it.

j_gene | v_gene | d_gene | abundance | len | CDR3nt | CDR3aa
TRBJ2-1 | TRBV27 | TRBD2 | . | 15 | TGTGCCAGCAGTTTACTAGCGGCCTCCTACAATGAGCAGTTCTTC | CASSLLAASYNEQFF
TRBJ2-7 | TRBV5-1 | . | . | 14 | TGCGCCAGCAGCTTGGAAAGGCAGGCCTACGAGCAGTACTTC | CASSLERQAYEQYF
TRBJ2-4 | TRBV4-3 | TRBD2 | . | 14 | TGCGCCAGCAGCCAAAGCGGGGGGAAAAACATTCAGTACTTC | CASSQSGGKNIQYF
TRBJ2-7 | TRBV6-5 | . | . | 13 | TGTGCCAGCAGTTACTCGGGCAGGGACGAGCAGTACTTC | CASSYSGRDEQYF
TRBJ2-2 | TRBV11-2 | TRBD2 | once | 17 | TGTGCCAGCAGCTTAGATCAACTAGCGGAGGGGATCGGGGAGCTGTTTTTT | CASSLDQLAEGIGELFF
TRBJ1-6 | TRBV4-1 | . | . | 16 | TGCGCCAGCAGCCAAGTCAGGACAAAGAATAATTCACCCCTCCACTTT | CASSQVRTKNNSPLHF
TRBJ1-2 | TRBV10-3 | . | . | 15 | TGTGCCATCAGTGAGGACCCAGGTGTTAACTATGGCTACACCTTC | CAISEDPGVNYGYTF
TRBJ1-1 | TRBV5-5 | TRBD1 | . | 14 | TGTGCCAGCAGCCCAGGGACAGGGAACACTGAAGCTTTCTTT | CASSPGTGNTEAFF
TRBJ1-5 | TRBV6-5 | TRBD1 | few | 15 | TGTGCCAGCAGTAATGGGGGACAGGGTCTACAGCCCCAGCATTTT | CASSNGGQGLQPQHF
TRBJ2-7 | TRBV5-6 | TRBD2 | . | 16 | TGTGCCAGCAGCCCCAGACTAGCGGGGCTTAACTACGAGCAGTACTTC | CASSPRLAGLNYEQYF
TRBJ2-7 | TRBV5-5 | TRBD2 | few | 16 | TGTGCCAGCAGCTTTGATCTAGCGGGGGCTCGCTACGAGCAGTACTTC | CASSFDLAGARYEQYF
TRBJ1-2 | TRBV4-2 | TRBD1 | . | 14 | TGTGCCAGCAGCCAAGGACAGGGAGTGAAAGCCTACACCTTC | CASSQGQGVKAYTF
TRBJ2-1 | TRBV4-1 | TRBD2 | . | 19 | TGCGCCAGCAGCCACCTTAGCGGGGGCCTTCCCATGGTATACAATGAGCAGTTCTTC | CASSHLSGGLPMVYNEQFF
TRBJ2-1 | TRBV5-6 | . | . | 15 | TGTGCCAGCAGCTTCCCTAGCAGCGGGCTTAACGAGCAGTTCTTC | CASSFPSSGLNEQFF
TRBJ2-6 | TRBV25-1 | TRBD2 | . | 16 | TGTGCCAGCACCTCGGGAGGCGGCTCTGGGGCCAACGTCCTGACTTTC | CASTSGGGSGANVLTF
TRBJ2-1 | TRBV5-1 | . | . | 16 | TGCGCCAGCAGCTTGGGGACCGGGAGTAACTACAATGAGCAGTTCTTC | CASSLGTGSNYNEQFF
TRBJ1-5 | TRBV27 | . | once | 15 | TGTGCCAGCAGTTTCCGACCGGGTGGCAATCAGCCCCAGCATTTT | CASSFRPGGNQPQHF
TRBJ1-5 | TRBV19 | . | . | 13 | TGTGCCAGTAGTACGACAGTCAATCAGCCCCAGCATTTT | CASSTTVNQPQHF
TRBJ2-3 | TRBV5-4 | TRBD2 | . | 15 | TGTGCCAGCAGCTTAGGGACTAGCGGCACAGATACGCAGTATTTT | CASSLGTSGTDTQYF
TRBJ2-7 | TRBV27 | TRBD2 | . | 16 | TGTGCCAGCAGCCCAAGACTAGCGGGGGGGACCTACGAGCAGTACTTC | CASSPRLAGGTYEQYF
TRBJ2-1 | TRBV28 | TRBD1 | . | 15 | TGTGCCAGCATCGGGGGACAGGTTCCCTACAATGAGCAGTTCTTC | CASIGGQVPYNEQFF
TRBJ1-1 | TRBV5-4 | TRBD1 | . | 15 | TGTGCCAGCAGCTCACGGACAGGTCCGAACACTGAAGCTTTCTTT | CASSSRTGPNTEAFF
TRBJ1-1 | TRBV5-1 | . | . | 13 | TGCGCCAGCAGCATCCGAGGGGGGGCCGAAGCTTTCTTT | CASSIRGGAEAFF
TRBJ2-7 | TRBV5-6 | TRBD2 | . | 16 | TGTGCCAGCAGCTTGGGTTACAGCGGGAGTTATTACGAGCAGTACTTC | CASSLGYSGSYYEQYF
TRBJ2-7 | TRBV5-1 | . | . | 17 | TGCGCCAGCAGCTTGGCGGCTGCAGGGGCCAGTCACTACGAGCAGTACTTC | CASSLAAAGASHYEQYF
TRBJ1-4 | TRBV4-2 | . | . | 15 | TGTGCCAGCAGCCAAGCTGGAGGAGTGAATGAAAAACTGTTTTTT | CASSQAGGVNEKLFF
TRBJ2-2 | TRBV4-3 | . | . | 20 | TGCGCCAGCAGCCACTCGACAGTGTGGAACTCTGGTTCGAACACCGGGGAGCTGTTTTTT | CASSHSTVWNSGSNTGELFF
TRBJ2-1 | TRBV18 | . | . | 14 | TGTGCCAGCTCACCAGAGAAGGGGCTCTATGAGCAGTTCTTC | CASSPEKGLYEQFF
TRBJ2-1 | TRBV27 | . | . | 14 | TGTGCCAGCAGCGACAGGTTTCCCTACAATGAGCAGTTCTTC | CASSDRFPYNEQFF
TRBJ2-1 | TRBV28 | TRBD2 | . | 15 | TGTGCCAGCAGTTTATCCCTGGCTAGCGGGGATGAGCAGTTCTTC | CASSLSLASGDEQFF
TRBJ2-2 | TRBV4-3 | TRBD2 | . | 19 | TGCGCCAGCACCCCCTCGGCTAGCGGGGCCTCTCCGAACACCGGGGAGCTGTTTTTT | CASTPSASGASPNTGELFF
TRBJ1-1 | TRBV7-6 | . | . | 12 | TGTGCCAGCAGCTTTTCGGGGACTGAAGCTTTCTTT | CASSFSGTEAFF
TRBJ1-2 | TRBV5-5 | . | . | 13 | TGTGCCAGCAGCACCGGCGGGGGCTATGGCTACACCTTC | CASSTGGGYGYTF
TRBJ1-2 | TRBV6-6 | . | . | 12 | TGTGCCAGCAGTTACGGCGGATATGGCTACACCTTC | CASSYGGYGYTF
TRBJ2-1 | TRBV10-3 | TRBD2 | once | 16 | TGTGCCATCAGTGAGGAGTTAGCGGGAGAGCACAATGAGCAGTTCTTC | CAISEELAGEHNEQFF
TRBJ2-7 | TRBV7-2 | TRBD1 | . | 15 | TGTGCCAGCAGCTCCCGACAGGGCAGCAGAATCGAGCAGTACTTC | CASSSRQGSRIEQYF
TRBJ1-5 | TRBV19 | TRBD1 | . | 15 | TGTGCCAGTAGTCGTATGACAGGGACTTATCAGCCCCAGCATTTT | CASSRMTGTYQPQHF
TRBJ2-2 | TRBV7-6 | . | . | 17 | TGTGCCAGCAGCTTCAGATGGAGGGGCCGGAACACCGGGGAGCTGTTTTTT | CASSFRWRGRNTGELFF
TRBJ1-3 | TRBV2 | . | few | 14 | TGTGCCAGCAGTCGGGAGCAGGGAGGAAACACCATATATTTT | CASSREQGGNTIYF
TRBJ1-1 | TRBV2 | TRBD1 | . | 14 | TGTGCCAGCAGTGAGAACAGGGGGGATACTGAAGCTTTCTTT | CASSENRGDTEAFF
TRBJ1-1 | TRBV10-3 | . | . | 15 | TGTGCCATCAGTGGACGGCAGGGGTTGAACACTGAAGCTTTCTTT | CAISGRQGLNTEAFF
TRBJ1-4 | TRBV7-8 | . | . | 16 | TGTGCCAGCAGCAAAGCCTCGGGGAACACTAATGAAAAACTGTTTTTT | CASSKASGNTNEKLFF
TRBJ2-5 | TRBV27 | TRBD1 | . | 13 | TGTGCCAGCAGTCCGGGACAGCAAGAGACCCAGTACTTC | CASSPGQQETQYF
TRBJ2-5 | TRBV11-2 | . | . | 12 | TGTGCCAGCAGCCCACCTCGGGAGACCCAGTACTTC | CASSPPRETQYF
TRBJ2-2 | TRBV6-4 | TRBD2 | few | 13 | TGTGCCAGCGGGACTAGCAACACCGGGGAGCTGTTTTTT | CASGTSNTGELFF
TRBJ1-5 | TRBV7-9 | . | . | 19 | TGTGCCAGCAGCTTAGGAGCCCCCTGGGGCAAGGATAGCAATCAGCCCCAGCATTTT | CASSLGAPWGKDSNQPQHF
TRBJ2-1 | TRBV7-7 | . | . | 14 | TGTGCCAGCAGCCGTAGCGATACTCTCAATGAGCAGTTCTTC | CASSRSDTLNEQFF
TRBJ1-5 | TRBV28 | . | . | 15 | TGTGCCAGCAGTTTTACAGGGAATAGCAATCAGCCCCAGCATTTT | CASSFTGNSNQPQHF
TRBJ1-1 | TRBV7-9 | . | . | 13 | TGTGCCAGCAGCTCAGGGGTTCGGACTGAAGCTTTCTTT | CASSSGVRTEAFF
TRBJ1-2 | TRBV2 | . | . | 12 | TGTGCCAGCAGGTCCCCGGTCGGGAGCTACACCTTC | CASRSPVGSYTF
TRBJ2-3 | TRBV9 | . | . | 15 | TGTGCCAGCAGCTATTCCCTCGGGAGCACAGATACGCAGTATTTT | CASSYSLGSTDTQYF
TRBJ1-4 | TRBV19 | . | . | 14 | TGTGCCAGTAGTCCAGATTGGGCGGGTGAAAAACTGTTTTTT | CASSPDWAGEKLFF
TRBJ1-1 | TRBV30 | . | . | 13 | TGTGCCTGGAGTCTAATCTTGAACACTGAAGCTTTCTTT | CAWSLILNTEAFF
TRBJ2-7 | TRBV11-1 | . | . | 15 | TGTGCCAGCAGCACCGCCCGGGGTTTCACCTACGAGCAGTACTTC | CASSTARGFTYEQYF
TRBJ1-2 | TRBV6-6 | . | once | 14 | TGTGCCAGCAGTCTCCCCGGGGAGGGCGGAGGCTACACCTTC | CASSLPGEGGGYTF